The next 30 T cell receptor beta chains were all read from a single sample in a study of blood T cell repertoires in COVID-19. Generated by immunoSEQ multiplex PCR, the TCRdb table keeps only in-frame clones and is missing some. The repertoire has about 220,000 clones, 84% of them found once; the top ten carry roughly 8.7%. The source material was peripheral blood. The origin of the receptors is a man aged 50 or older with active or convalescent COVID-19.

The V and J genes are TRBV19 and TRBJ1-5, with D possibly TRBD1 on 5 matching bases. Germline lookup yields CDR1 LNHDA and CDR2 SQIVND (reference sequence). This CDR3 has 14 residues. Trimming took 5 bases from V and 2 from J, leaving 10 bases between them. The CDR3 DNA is TGTGCCAGTAGTCAGGGTGGGGGCAATCAGCCCCAGCATTTT. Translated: CASSQGGGNQPQHF.

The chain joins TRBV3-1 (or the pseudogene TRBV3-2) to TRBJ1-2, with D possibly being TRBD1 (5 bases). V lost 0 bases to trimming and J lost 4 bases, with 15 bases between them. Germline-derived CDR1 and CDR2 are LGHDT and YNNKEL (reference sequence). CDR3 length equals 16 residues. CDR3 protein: CASSQDRAGTGYGYTF. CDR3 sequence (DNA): TGTGCCAGCAGCCAAGATAGGGCGGGGACGGGCTATGGCTACACCTTC.

CDR3 sequence reads: CASSSGRSLTGTQHF. CDR3 nucleotide sequence: TGTGCCAGCAGTTCCGGCCGGAGTCTTACGGGGACCCAGCATTTT. V and J are TRBV28 and TRBJ1-5, with D uncertain. This CDR3 spans 15 amino acids. Germline values: CDR1 MDHEN, CDR2 SYDVKM. Between the trimmed V and J ends, which lost 4 bases and 11 bases, there was a span of 21 bases.

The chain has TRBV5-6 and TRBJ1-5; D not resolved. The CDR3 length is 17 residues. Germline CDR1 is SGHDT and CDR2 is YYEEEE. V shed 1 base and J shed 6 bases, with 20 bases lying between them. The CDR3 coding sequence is TGTGCCAGCAGCTTGTATGGTAAAGACTGGTCAAGTCAGCCCCAGCATTTT. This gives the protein CASSLYGKDWSSQPQHF.

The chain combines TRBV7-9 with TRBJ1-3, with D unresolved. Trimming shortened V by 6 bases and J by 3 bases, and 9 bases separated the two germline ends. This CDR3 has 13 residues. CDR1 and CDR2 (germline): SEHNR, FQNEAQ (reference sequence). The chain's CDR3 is CASRVSDGNTIYF. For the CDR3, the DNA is TGTGCCAGCAGGGTATCAGATGGAAACACCATATATTTT.

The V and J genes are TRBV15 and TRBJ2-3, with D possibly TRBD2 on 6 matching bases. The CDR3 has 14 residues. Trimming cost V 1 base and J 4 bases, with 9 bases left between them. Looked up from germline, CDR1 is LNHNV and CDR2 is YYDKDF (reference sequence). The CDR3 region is CATSRGGGADTQYF. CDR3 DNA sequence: TGTGCCACCAGCAGAGGGGGCGGGGCAGATACGCAGTATTTT.

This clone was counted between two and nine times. CDR3 loop: CASRTQGGPDYEQYF. CDR3 in DNA: TGTGCCAGCAGGACACAGGGGGGACCCGACTACGAGCAGTACTTC. This chain uses TRBV6-5 with TRBJ2-7; 8 bases are a match to TRBD1. The CDR3 contains 15 residues. Trimming removed 6 bases from V and 3 bases from J; junction bases left unmatched: 10. Per germline, CDR1 MNHEY and CDR2 SVGAGI.

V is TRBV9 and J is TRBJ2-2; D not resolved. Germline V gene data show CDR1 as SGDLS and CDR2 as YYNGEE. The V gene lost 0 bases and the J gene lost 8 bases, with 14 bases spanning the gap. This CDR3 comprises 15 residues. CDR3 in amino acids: CASSVGVTVGGELFF. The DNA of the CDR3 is TGTGCCAGCAGCGTAGGTGTGACGGTCGGGGGGGAGCTGTTTTTT.

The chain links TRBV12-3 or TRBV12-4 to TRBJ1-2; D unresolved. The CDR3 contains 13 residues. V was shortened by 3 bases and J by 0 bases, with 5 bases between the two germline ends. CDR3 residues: CASSFGANYGYTF. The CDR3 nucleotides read TGTGCCAGCAGTTTTGGAGCTAACTATGGCTACACCTTC.

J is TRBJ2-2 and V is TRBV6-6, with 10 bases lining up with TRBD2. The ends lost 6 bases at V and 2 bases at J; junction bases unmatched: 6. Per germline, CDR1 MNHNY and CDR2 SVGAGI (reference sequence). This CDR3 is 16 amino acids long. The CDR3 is CASRPLAGENTGELFF. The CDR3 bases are TGTGCCAGCAGGCCGCTAGCGGGAGAAAACACCGGGGAGCTGTTTTTT.

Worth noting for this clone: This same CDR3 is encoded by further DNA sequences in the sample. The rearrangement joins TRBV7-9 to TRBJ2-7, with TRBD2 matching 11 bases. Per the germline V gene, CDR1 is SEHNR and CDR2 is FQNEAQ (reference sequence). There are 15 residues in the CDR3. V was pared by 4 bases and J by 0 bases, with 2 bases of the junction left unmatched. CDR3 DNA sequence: TGTGCCAGCAGCTCAACTAGCGGGAGCTCCTACGAGCAGTACTTC. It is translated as CASSSTSGSSYEQYF.

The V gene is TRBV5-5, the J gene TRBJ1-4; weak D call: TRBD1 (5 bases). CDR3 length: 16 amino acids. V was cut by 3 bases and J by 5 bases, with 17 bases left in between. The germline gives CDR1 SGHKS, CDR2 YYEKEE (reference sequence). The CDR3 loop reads CASSSRQQVTNEKLFF. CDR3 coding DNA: TGTGCCAGCAGCTCGCGTCAACAGGTGACAAATGAAAAACTGTTTTTT.

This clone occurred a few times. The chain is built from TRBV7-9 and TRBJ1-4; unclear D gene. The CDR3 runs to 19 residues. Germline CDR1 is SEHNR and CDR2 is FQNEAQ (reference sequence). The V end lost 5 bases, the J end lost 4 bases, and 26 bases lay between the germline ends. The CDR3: CASSPPGWRLQPVNEKLFF. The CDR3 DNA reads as TGTGCCAGCAGCCCCCCCGGGTGGAGGCTCCAGCCCGTTAATGAAAAACTGTTTTTT.

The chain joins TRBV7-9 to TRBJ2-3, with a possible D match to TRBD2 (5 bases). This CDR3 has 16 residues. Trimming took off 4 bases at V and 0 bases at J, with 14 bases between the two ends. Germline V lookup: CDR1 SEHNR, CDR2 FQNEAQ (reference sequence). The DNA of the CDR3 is TGTGCCAGCAGCTCCCTACTAGGGCCTAGCACAGATACGCAGTATTTT. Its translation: CASSSLLGPSTDTQYF.

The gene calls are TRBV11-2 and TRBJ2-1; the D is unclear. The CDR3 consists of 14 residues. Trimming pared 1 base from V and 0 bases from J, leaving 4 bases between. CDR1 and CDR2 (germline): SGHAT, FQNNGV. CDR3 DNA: TGTGCCAGCAGCTTAGGCGACTCCTACAATGAGCAGTTCTTC. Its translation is CASSLGDSYNEQFF.

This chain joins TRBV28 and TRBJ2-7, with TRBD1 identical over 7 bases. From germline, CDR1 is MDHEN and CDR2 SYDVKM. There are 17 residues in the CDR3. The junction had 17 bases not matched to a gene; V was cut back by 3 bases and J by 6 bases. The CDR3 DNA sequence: TGTGCCAGCAGTTTTCTCAGCCCTTACAGGGGCCAGGGCGAGCAGTACTTC. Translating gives CASSFLSPYRGQGEQYF.

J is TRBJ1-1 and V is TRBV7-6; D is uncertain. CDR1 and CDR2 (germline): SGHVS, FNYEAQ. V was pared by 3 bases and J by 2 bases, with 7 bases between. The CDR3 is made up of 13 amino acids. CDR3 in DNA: TGTGCCAGCAGCTTTGGAGCTAACACTGAAGCTTTCTTT. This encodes CASSFGANTEAFF.

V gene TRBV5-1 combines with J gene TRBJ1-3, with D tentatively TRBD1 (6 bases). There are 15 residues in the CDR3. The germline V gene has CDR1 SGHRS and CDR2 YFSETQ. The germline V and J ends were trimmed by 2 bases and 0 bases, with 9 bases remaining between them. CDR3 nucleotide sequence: TGCGCCAGCAGCTTACAGGGAATCTCTGGAAACACCATATATTTT. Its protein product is CASSLQGISGNTIYF.

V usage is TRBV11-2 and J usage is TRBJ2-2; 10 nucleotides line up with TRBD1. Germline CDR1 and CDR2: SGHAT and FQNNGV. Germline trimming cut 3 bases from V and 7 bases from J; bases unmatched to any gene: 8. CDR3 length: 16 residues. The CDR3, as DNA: TGTGCCAGCAGCTTGTCTCTGGGACAGGGGTTCGGGGAGCTGTTTTTT. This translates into CASSLSLGQGFGELFF.

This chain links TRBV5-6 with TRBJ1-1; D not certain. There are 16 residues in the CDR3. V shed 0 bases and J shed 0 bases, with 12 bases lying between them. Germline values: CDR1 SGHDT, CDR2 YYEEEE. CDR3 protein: CASSLVTGVVNTEAFF. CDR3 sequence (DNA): TGTGCCAGCAGCTTGGTTACGGGAGTAGTGAACACTGAAGCTTTCTTT.

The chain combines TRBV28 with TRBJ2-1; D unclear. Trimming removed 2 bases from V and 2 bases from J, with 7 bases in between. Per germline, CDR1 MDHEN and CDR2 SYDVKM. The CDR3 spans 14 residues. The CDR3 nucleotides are TGTGCCAGCAGTTTAATCCCGGCCTACAATGAGCAGTTCTTC. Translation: CASSLIPAYNEQFF.

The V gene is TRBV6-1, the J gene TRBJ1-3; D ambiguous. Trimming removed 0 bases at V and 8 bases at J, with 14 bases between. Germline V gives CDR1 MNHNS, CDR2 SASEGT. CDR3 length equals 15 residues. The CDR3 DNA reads TGTGCCAGCAGTGAAGCGCTTCATCGGGGAGACACCATATATTTT. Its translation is CASSEALHRGDTIYF.

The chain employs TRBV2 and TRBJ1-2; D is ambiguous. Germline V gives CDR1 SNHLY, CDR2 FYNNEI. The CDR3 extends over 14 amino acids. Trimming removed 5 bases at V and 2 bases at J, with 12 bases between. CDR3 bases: TGTGCCAGCAGTAAAACTCACTCGAACTATGGCTACACCTTC. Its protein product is CASSKTHSNYGYTF.

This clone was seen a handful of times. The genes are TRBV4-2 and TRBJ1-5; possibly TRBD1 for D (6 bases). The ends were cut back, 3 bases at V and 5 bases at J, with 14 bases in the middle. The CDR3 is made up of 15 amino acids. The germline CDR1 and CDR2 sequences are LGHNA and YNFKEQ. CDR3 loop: CASSHTGKQDQPQHF. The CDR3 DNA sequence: TGTGCCAGCAGCCATACAGGGAAACAGGATCAGCCCCAGCATTTT.

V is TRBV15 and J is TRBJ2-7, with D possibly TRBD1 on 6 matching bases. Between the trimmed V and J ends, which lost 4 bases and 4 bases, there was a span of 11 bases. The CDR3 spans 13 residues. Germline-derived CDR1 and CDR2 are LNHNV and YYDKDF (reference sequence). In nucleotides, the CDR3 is TGTGCCACCAGCATGTACCAGGGGTACGAGCAGTACTTC. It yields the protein CATSMYQGYEQYF.

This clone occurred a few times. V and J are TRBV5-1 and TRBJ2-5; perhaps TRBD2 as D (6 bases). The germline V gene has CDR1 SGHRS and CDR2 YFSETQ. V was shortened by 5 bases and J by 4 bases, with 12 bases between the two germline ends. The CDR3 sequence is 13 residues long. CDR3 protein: CASSVPGGETQYF. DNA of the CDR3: TGCGCCAGCAGTGTACCCGGGGGAGAGACCCAGTACTTC.

The CDR3 coding sequence is TGTGCCAGCAGTGATGCTGGGGGCGCAGATACGCAGTATTTT. Its protein is CASSDAGGADTQYF. The chain combines TRBV2 with TRBJ2-3, with D possibly matching TRBD1 (6 bases). The V and J ends lost 3 bases and 4 bases respectively, with 11 bases between them. CDR1 SNHLY and CDR2 FYNNEI come from the germline V gene. There are 14 residues in the CDR3.

The CDR3 region is CASSLDRGHNTEAFF. In DNA, the CDR3 is TGTGCCAGCAGTCTAGACAGGGGGCACAACACTGAAGCTTTCTTT. The chain carries TRBV2 and TRBJ1-1; 10 bases match TRBD1. Germline CDR1 is SNHLY and CDR2 is FYNNEI. The CDR3 is 15 amino acids. The J segment lost 2 bases and the V segment lost 5 bases, leaving 5 bases of the junction unmatched.

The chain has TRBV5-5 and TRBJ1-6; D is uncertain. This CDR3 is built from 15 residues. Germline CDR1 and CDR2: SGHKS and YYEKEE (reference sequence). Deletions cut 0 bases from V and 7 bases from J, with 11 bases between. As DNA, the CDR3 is TGTGCCAGCAGCTTGGAGCCAATTCCAAATTCACCCCTCCACTTT. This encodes CASSLEPIPNSPLHF.

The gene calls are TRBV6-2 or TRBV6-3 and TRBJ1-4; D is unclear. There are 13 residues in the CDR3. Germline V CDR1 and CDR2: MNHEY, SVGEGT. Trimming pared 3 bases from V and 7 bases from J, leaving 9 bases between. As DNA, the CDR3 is TGTGCCAGCAGTTATGGCAGCGGTGAAAAACTGTTTTTT. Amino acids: CASSYGSGEKLFF.